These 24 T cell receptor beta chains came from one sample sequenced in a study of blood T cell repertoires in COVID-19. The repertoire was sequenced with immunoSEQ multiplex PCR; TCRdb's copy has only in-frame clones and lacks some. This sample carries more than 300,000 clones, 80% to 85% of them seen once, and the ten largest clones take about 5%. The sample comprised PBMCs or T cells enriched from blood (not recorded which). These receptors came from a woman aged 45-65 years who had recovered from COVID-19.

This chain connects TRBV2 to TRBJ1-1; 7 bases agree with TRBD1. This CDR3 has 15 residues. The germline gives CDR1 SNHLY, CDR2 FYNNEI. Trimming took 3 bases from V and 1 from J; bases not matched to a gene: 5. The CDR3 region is CASSDMGQKNTEAFF. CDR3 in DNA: TGTGCCAGCAGTGATATGGGACAGAAGAACACTGAAGCTTTCTTT. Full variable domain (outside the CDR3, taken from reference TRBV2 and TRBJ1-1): EPEVTQTPSHQVTQMGQEVILRCVPISNHLYFYWYRQILGQKVEFLVSFYNNEISEKSEIFDDQFSVERPDGSNFTLKIRSTKLEDSAMYFCASSDMGQKNTEAFFGQGTRLTVV.

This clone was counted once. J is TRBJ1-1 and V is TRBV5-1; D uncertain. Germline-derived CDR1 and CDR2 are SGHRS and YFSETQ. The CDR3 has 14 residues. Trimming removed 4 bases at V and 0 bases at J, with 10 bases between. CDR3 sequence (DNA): TGCGCCAGCAGCATACAGATGATGAACACTGAAGCTTTCTTT. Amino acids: CASSIQMMNTEAFF.

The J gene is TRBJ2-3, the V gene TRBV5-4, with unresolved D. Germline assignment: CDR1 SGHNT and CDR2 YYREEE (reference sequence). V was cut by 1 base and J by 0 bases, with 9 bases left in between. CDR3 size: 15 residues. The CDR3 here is CASSLHADSTDTQYF. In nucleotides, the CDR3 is TGTGCCAGCAGCTTGCATGCAGATAGCACAGATACGCAGTATTTT.

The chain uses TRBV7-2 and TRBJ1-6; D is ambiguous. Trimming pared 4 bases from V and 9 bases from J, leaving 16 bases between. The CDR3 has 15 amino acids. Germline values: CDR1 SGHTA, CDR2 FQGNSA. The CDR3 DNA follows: TGTGCCAGCAGCTCTATTGTTAATCGAGGTTCACCCCTCCACTTT. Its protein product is CASSSIVNRGSPLHF.

CDR3 in DNA: TGTGCCAGCAAGACTGACAGCCTAATGAACACTGAAGCTTTCTTT. Translating gives CASKTDSLMNTEAFF. V usage is TRBV5-5 and J usage is TRBJ1-1, with a tentative D call TRBD1 (5 bases). The CDR3 runs 15 residues. Trimming took 6 bases from V and 0 from J, leaving 15 bases between them. Per the germline V gene, CDR1 is SGHKS and CDR2 is YYEKEE (reference sequence).

The CDR3 DNA reads as TGTGCCAGTAGTACGGGACAGGGGCGAACACCCCTCCACTTT. Amino acid sequence: CASSTGQGRTPLHF. The V gene is TRBV19, the J gene TRBJ1-6, with 10 bases lining up with TRBD1. The CDR3 contains 14 residues. V trimming: 4 bases; J trimming: 11 bases; junction bases outside the gene matches: 5. The germline V gene has CDR1 LNHDA and CDR2 SQIVND (reference sequence).

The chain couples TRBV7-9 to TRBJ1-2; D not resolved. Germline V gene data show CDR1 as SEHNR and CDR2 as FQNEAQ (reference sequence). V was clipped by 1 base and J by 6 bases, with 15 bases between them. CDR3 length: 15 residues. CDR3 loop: CASSLDEGTKNGYTF. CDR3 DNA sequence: TGTGCCAGCAGCTTAGATGAGGGAACAAAAAATGGCTACACCTTC. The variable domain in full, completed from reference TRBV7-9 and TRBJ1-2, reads DTGVSQNPRHKITKRGQNVTFRCDPISEHNRLYWYRQTLGQGPEFLTYFQNEAQLEKSRLLSDRFSAERPKGSFSTLEIQRTEQGDSAMYLCASSLDEGTKNGYTFGSGTRLTVV.

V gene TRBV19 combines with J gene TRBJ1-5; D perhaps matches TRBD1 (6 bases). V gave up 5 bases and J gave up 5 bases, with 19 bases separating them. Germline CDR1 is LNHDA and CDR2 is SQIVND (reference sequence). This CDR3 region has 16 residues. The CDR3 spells CASSVDPQGNHQPQHF. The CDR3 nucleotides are TGTGCCAGTAGTGTTGACCCACAGGGAAATCATCAGCCCCAGCATTTT.

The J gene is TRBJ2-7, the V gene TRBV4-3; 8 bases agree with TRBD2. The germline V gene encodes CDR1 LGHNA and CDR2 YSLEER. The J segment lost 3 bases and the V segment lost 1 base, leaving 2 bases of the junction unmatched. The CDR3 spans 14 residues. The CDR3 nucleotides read TGCGCCAGCAGCCAAGGGGCGGGAGGCTACGAGCAGTACTTC. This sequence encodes CASSQGAGGYEQYF.

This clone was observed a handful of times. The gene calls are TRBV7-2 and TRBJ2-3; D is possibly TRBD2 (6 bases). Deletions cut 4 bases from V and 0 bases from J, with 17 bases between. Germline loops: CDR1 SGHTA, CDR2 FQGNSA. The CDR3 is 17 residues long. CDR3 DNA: TGTGCCAGCAGCTGGGCCGGGACTGGAGGGAGCACAGATACGCAGTATTTT. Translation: CASSWAGTGGSTDTQYF. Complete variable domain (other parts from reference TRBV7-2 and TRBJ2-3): GAGVSQSPSNKVTEKGKDVELRCDPISGHTALYWYRQSLGQGLEFLIYFQGNSAPDKSGLPSDRFSAERTGGSVSTLTIQRTQQEDSAVYLCASSWAGTGGSTDTQYFGPGTRLTVL.

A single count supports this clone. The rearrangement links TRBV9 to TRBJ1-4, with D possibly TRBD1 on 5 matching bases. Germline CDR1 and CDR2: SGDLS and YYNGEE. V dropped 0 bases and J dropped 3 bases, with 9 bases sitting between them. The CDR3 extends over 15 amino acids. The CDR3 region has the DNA TGTGCCAGCAGCGTAGAGCGGGGGGCTAATGAAAAACTGTTTTTT. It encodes CASSVERGANEKLFF. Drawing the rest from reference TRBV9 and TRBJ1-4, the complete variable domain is DSGVTQTPKHLITATGQRVTLRCSPRSGDLSVYWYQQSLDQGLQFLIQYYNGEERAKGNILERFSAQQFPDLHSELNLSSLELGDSALYFCASSVERGANEKLFFGSGTQLSVL.

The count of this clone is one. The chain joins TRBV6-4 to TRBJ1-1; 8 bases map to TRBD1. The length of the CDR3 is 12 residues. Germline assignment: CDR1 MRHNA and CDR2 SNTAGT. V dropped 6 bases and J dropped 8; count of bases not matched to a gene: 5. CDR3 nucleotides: TGTGCCAGCAGGGGGGGGGACAGGGAAGCTTTCTTT. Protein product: CASRGGDREAFF.

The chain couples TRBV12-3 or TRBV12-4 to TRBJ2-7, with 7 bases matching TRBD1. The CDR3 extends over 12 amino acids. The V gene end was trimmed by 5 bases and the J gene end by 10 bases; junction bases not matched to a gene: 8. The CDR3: CASSLNRGPQYF. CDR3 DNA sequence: TGTGCCAGCAGTCTCAACAGGGGCCCACAGTACTTC.

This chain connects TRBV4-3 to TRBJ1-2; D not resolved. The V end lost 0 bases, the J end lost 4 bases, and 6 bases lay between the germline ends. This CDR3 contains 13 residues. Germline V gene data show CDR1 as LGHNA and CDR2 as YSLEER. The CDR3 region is CASSQDSLYGYTF. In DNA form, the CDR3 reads TGCGCCAGCAGCCAAGACAGTCTCTATGGCTACACCTTC.

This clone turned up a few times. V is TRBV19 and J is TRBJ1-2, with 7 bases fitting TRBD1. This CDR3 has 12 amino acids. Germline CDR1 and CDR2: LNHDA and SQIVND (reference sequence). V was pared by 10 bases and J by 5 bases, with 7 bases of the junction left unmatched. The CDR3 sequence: CATVGTEYGYTF. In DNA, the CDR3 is TGTGCCACTGTCGGGACAGAGTATGGCTACACCTTC.

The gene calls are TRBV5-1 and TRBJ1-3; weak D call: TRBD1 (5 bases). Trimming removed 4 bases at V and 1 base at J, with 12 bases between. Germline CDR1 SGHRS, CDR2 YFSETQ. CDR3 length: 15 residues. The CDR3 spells CASSIGGASGNTIYF. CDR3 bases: TGCGCCAGCAGCATCGGTGGGGCGTCTGGAAACACCATATATTTT.

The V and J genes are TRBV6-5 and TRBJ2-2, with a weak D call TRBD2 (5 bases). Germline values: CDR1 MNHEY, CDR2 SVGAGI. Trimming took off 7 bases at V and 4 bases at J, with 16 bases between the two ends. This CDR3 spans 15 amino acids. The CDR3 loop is CASMVGMGGTGELFF. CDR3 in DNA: TGTGCCAGCATGGTCGGGATGGGCGGCACCGGGGAGCTGTTTTTT.

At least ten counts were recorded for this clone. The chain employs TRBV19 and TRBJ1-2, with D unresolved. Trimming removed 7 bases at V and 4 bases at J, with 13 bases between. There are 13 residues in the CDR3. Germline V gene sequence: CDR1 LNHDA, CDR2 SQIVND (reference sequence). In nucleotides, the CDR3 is TGTGCCAGTACCTCCGGGTACGCCTATGGCTACACCTTC. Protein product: CASTSGYAYGYTF.

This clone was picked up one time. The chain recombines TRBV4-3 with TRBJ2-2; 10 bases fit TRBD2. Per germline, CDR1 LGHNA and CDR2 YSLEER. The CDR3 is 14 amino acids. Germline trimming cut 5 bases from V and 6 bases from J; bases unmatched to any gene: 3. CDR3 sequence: CASSALAGPGELFF. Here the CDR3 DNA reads TGCGCCAGCAGCGCACTAGCGGGGCCCGGGGAGCTGTTTTTT.

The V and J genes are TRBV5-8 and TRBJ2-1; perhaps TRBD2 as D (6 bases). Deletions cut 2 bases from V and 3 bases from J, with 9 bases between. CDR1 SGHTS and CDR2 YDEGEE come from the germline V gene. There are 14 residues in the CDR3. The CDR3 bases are TGTGCCAGCAGCTTTACTAGCATCTACAATGAGCAGTTCTTC. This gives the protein CASSFTSIYNEQFF.

CDR3 region: CASSVGQNTDTQYF. The DNA for the CDR3 is TGTGCCAGCAGCGTGGGACAGAACACAGATACGCAGTATTTT. V is TRBV5-8 and J is TRBJ2-3, with 7 bases lining up with TRBD1. Germline CDR1 SGHTS, CDR2 YDEGEE. After removal of 4 bases from V and 2 bases from J, the junction contained 4 bases not matched to a gene. The CDR3 sequence is 14 residues long.

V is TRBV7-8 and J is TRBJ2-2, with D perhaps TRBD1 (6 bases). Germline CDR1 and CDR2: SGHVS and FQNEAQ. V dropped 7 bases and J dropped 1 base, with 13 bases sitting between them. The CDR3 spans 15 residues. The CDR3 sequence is CASTPGQMNTGELFF. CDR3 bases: TGTGCCAGCACACCCGGACAGATGAACACCGGGGAGCTGTTTTTT.

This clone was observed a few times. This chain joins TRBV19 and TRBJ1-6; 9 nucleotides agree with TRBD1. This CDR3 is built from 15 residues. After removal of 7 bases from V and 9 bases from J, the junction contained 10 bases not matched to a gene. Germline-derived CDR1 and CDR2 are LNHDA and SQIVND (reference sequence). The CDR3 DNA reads TGTGCCAGTATGGGGTGGACAGGGGTTCGTTCACCCCTCCACTTT. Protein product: CASMGWTGVRSPLHF.

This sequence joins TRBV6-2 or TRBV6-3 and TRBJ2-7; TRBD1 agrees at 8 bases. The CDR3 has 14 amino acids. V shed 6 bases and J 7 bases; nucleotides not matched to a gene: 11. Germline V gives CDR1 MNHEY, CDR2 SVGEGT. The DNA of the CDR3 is TGTGCCAGCAGCCACAGACAGGGGCTACAAGAGCAGTACTTC. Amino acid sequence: CASSHRQGLQEQYF.